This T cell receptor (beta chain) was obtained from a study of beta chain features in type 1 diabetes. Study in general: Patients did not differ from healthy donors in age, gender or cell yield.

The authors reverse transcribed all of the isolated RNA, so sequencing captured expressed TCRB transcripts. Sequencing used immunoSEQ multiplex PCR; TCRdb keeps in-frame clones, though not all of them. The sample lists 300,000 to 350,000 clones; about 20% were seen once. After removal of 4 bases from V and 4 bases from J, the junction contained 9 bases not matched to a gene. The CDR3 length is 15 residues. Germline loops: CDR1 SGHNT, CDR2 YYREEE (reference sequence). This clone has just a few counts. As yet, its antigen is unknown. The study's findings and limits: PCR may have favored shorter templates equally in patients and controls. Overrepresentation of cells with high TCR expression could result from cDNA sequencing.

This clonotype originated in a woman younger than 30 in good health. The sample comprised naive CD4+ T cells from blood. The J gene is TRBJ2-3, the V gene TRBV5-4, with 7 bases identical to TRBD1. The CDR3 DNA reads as TGTGCCAGCAGCGAACAGGGGTCGCGGGCAGATACGCAGTATTTT. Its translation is CASSEQGSRADTQYF.